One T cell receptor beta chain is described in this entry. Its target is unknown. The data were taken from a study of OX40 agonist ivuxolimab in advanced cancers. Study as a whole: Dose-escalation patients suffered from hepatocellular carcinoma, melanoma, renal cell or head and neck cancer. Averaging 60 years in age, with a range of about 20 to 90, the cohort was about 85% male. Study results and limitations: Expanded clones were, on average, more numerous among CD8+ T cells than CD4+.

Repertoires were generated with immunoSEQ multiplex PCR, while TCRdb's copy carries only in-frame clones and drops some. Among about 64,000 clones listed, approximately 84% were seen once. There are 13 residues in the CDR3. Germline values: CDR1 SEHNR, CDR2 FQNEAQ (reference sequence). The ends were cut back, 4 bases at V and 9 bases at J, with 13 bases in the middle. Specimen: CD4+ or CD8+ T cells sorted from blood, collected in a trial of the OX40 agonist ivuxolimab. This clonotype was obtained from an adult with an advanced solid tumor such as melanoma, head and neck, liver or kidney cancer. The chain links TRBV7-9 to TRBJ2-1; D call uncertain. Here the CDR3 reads CASSSQTVGEQFF. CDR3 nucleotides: TGTGCCAGCAGCTCCCAGACGGTCGGTGAGCAGTTCTTC.